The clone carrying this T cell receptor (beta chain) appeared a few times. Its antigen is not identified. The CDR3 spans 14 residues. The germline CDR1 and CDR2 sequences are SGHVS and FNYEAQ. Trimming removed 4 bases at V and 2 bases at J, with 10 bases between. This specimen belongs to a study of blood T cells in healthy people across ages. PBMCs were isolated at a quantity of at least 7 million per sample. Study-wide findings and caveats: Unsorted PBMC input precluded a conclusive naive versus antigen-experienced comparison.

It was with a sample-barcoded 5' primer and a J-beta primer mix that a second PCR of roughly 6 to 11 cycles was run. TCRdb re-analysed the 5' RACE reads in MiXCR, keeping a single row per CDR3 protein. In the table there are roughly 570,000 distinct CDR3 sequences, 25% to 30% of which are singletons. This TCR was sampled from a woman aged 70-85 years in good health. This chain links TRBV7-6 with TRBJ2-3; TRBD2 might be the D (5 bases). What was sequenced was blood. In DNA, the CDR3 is TGTGCCAGCAGCTCCGCGGGTAACACAGATACGCAGTATTTT. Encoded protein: CASSSAGNTDTQYF.